This T cell receptor (beta chain) was sequenced for a study of OX40 agonist ivuxolimab in advanced cancers. The wider study: Hepatocellular carcinoma, melanoma, renal cell or head and neck cancer occurred in dose-escalation patients.

Study-wide results and limits: A proportion of nonresponders additionally exhibited low normalized T-cell clonal expansion. Both blood CD4+ and CD8+ T cells showed clonal growth by week 6 at 0.1 to 3.0 mg/kg.

Data came from immunoSEQ multiplex PCR; TCRdb stores just in-frame clones and leaves some out. The sample yields about 76,000 clones, around nine tenths seen once. The CDR3 has 14 amino acids. CDR1 and CDR2 from the germline V gene are SGHAT and FQNNGV. V lost 5 bases and J lost 6, with 16 bases in between. Comments on this clone: Its target is unknown.

The source of this sequence is an adult with an advanced solid tumor such as melanoma, head and neck, liver or kidney cancer. J is TRBJ1-2 and V is TRBV11-2; D uncertain. The specimen comprised CD4+ or CD8+ T cells sorted from blood, sampled in a trial of the OX40 agonist ivuxolimab. The CDR3 DNA is TGTGCCAGCAGCCAAAACCGGGGATTAGATGGCTACACCTTC. As protein: CASSQNRGLDGYTF.